This T cell receptor (beta chain) was captured by sequencing in a study of human T cells and chemical hapten exposure. This clonotype was recorded many times. Time point noted: pre-sensitization, week 0. Treatment meaning: therapeutic diphenylcyclopropenone sensitization with weekly scalp DPC. TCRdb analysed the RACE reads with MiXCR anew, one entry per CDR3 protein. Of 250,000 or so distinct CDR3 sequences in the sample, roughly 7.7% were seen once. V was clipped by 0 bases and J by 7 bases, with 10 bases between them. The CDR3 has 14 residues. CDR1 and CDR2 from the germline V gene are LGHNA and YSLEER.

Sequenced material: whole blood, taken in connection with sensitization to the hapten diphenylcyclopropenone (DPC). This chain uses TRBV4-3 with TRBJ2-1, with D possibly being TRBD1 (7 bases). This sequence was found in a young man with alopecia areata. Some clones in this sample may be carry-over from other donors' samples. The CDR3 protein is CASSQDAGGNEQFF. The CDR3 DNA sequence: TGCGCCAGCAGCCAAGATGCAGGGGGGAATGAGCAGTTCTTC.